This T cell receptor beta chain was obtained from a study of T cell changes during pregnancy in multiple sclerosis. Method: immunoSEQ multiplex PCR; TCRdb's copy keeps in-frame clones and lacks some. The profile shows 50,000 to 65,000 clones, around 91% of them singletons. This CDR3 contains 16 residues. This material consisted of peripheral blood, taken after pregnancy. This TCR derives from a female donor with multiple sclerosis, enrolled in a pregnancy study. The chain employs TRBV21-1 and TRBJ1-1; the table calls TRBD1, which could not be checked here. TRBV21-1 is described as a pseudogene. CDR3 bases: TGTGCCAGCAGTTTACAGGACAGGAGGGAGAACACTGAAGCTTTCTTT. Encoded protein: CASSLQDRRENTEAFF.